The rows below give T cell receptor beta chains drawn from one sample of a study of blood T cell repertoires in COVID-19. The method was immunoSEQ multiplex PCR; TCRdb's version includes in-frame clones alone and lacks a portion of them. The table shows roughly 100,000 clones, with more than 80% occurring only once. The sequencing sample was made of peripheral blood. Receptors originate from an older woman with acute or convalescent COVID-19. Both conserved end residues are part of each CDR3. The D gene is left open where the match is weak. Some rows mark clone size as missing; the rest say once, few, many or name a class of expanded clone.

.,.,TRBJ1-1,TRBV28,TGTGCCAGCAAGCGGATCCAGAGGAACACTGAAGCTTTCTTT,CASKRIQRNTEAFF
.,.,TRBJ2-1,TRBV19,TGTGCCAGTAGTATAGGTGGGAGTCAAGATGAGCAGTTCTTC,CASSIGGSQDEQFF
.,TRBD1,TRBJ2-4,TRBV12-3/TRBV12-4,TGTGCCAGCAGTTTAAGTGGTGAAGGGGGCGCTTTC,CASSLSGEGGAF
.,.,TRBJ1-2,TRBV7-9,TGTGCCAGCAGCTTAGATGGAGACTATGGCTACACCTTC,CASSLDGDYGYTF
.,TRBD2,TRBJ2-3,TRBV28,TGTGCCAGCAGACGCTCTAGCGGAACCTACTCCCACACAGATACGCAGTATTTT,CASRRSSGTYSHTDTQYF
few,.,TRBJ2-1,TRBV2,TGTGCCAGCAGTGGAGGGTACAGCCGCTCCTACAATGAGCAGTTCTTC,CASSGGYSRSYNEQFF
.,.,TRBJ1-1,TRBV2,TGTGCCAGCAAGTTAAACTCTGAAGCTTTCTTT,CASKLNSEAFF
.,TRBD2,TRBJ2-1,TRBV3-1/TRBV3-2,TGTGCCAGCAGCCAAGAATCTCTAGCGGGCGACTACAATGAGCAGTTCTTC,CASSQESLAGDYNEQFF
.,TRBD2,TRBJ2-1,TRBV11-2,TGTGCCAGCAGCCCTTGGGGACTAGCGGGCTACAATGAGCAGTTCTTC,CASSPWGLAGYNEQFF
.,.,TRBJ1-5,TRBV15,TGTGCCACCAGCAGAGATCGAGGCCAGCCCCAGCATTTT,CATSRDRGQPQHF
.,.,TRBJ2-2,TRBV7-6,TGTGCCAGCAGCTTAATGAGTCTAGCGAGAGCCGGGGAGCTGTTTTTT,CASSLMSLARAGELFF